The TCR beta chain under discussion was sequenced for a study of relationships among human T cell subsets (dated by TCRdb to 2010 to 2012). The study in broad terms: Sequencing was performed on eight distinct blood T cell populations: pan T, CD8 cytotoxic, regulatory, Th1, Th2, naive plus transitional, activated and memory cells. On the study overall, not on this receptor specifically: More than 55% of CD8+ cytotoxic sequences came from clones with more than 100 reads, while the regulatory and Th2 subsets showed few clones of that size. The bead-based sorting was unable to rule out the presence of a CD4+CD8+ double-positive population. V, D and J usage, CDR3 length and N-nucleotide additions showed no statistically significant differences among the seven subsets. Substantial sharing of CDR3s among Th1, Th2 and regulatory T cells was interpreted as suggestive of stochastic cell fate choices.

Libraries were built with multiplex PCR. This sample was sequenced with a 454 GS FLX. Semiquantitative ARM-PCR was used to amplify the TCR alpha and beta CDR3 regions from mRNA. ARM-PCR used tagged nested gene-specific primers, after which communal superprimers carried out exponential amplification. Before the first-round PCR products went through the second amplification round, exonuclease was used to remove the nested primers. The amplicons were sequenced on the 454 platform, a system that can rapidly sequence millions of DNA fragments without cloning bias. An effective read was defined as a read mappable to both V and J germline segments. In the paper's pipeline: IRmap was used to assign reads to germline V, D and J segments, relying on pyromap, a Smith-Waterman modification adapted to 454 sequencing errors. D-beta assignments were filtered using cutoffs set at the 99th percentile of alignment scores from simulated random sequences. The CDR3 was taken to be the amino acids lying between the conserved V-segment Y[YFLI]C motif and the J-segment [FW]GXGT motif. Repertoire diversity was estimated with a compound Poisson process model previously applied to large-scale EST data. A cross-contamination detection procedure was applied to argue against sample contamination as the source of shared CDR3s. TCRdb itself trimmed the public reads at Q25 with fastp, ran MiXCR and retained productive beta chains. Each CDR3 protein appears once, grouped with its most common genes and DNA. The V and J calls were not made by the authors but by TCRdb's processing. This sample lists 3,000 to 5,000 distinct CDR3 sequences; just over 50% were detected once. The ten largest clones capture roughly 2.9% of the sample.

After removal of CD4+CD56+ NKT cells, Th2 cells were selected as CD4+CD25-CD294+ cells using anti-CD294 beads. T cell subsets were isolated with Miltenyi superparamagnetic beads coated with subset-specific monoclonal antibodies. Every T cell population came from peripheral blood. Ficoll separation was used to obtain mononuclear cells from whole blood, after which anti-CD14 microbeads were used to deplete monocytes. The isolated cell populations were resuspended in RNAprotect reagent immediately. Notes on this clonotype: Its cognate antigen has yet to be identified. Base qualities are missing; no much larger clone stands one base away.

CDR1 SNHLY and CDR2 FYNNEI are derived from the germline V gene. V trim: 2 bases; J trim: 8 bases; unmatched bases: 12. The CDR3 covers 16 residues, taking in both the cysteine and the phenylalanine. Only the CDR3 part of the read is kept: 48 bases, read in frame from the first base. Recombination joined TRBV2 with TRBJ1-3; the junction holds 7 bases that match TRBD1. The sequence derives from a man aged 35 to 55 in good health. Sequenced material: CD4+ Th2 cells sorted from blood. This specimen's cell subset or site label, interpreted: CD4+CD25-CD294+ T helper 2 cells. The CDR3 has the sequence CASSETGQALGDTIYF. DNA sequence: TGTGCCAGCAGTGAAACCGGACAGGCTCTCGGGGACACCATATATTTT.